This note documents a single T cell receptor beta chain sequence. Antigen specificity is unknown. Measured with immunoSEQ multiplex PCR; TCRdb has only the in-frame clones, and not every one. The data show roughly 32,000 clones, with about 94% seen just once and 0.25% to 0.35% held by the top ten. The CDR3 is 11 amino acids. V was trimmed by 0 bases and J by 5 bases, leaving 5 bases between them. Looked up from germline, CDR1 is SQVTM and CDR2 is ANQGSEA. As for time point: cycle 4 day 1 (C4D1), after about 6 weeks of nivolumab. All patients experienced relapse after autologous stem cell transplantation, and brentuximab vedotin exposure was variable. The study purified CD4+ T cells from thawed PBMCs using magnetic negative selection. The sample belongs to a study of PD-1 blockade in classical Hodgkin lymphoma. The study's findings and limits: Patients who initiated nivolumab within 1 year of ASCT were excluded.

The V and J genes are TRBV29-1 and TRBJ2-7; D not resolved. The source material was CD4+ T cells from blood, sampled before the fourth cycle of nivolumab. This TCR came from a human donor with classical Hodgkin lymphoma. CDR3 sequence: CSVEDDDEQYF. The CDR3 coding sequence is TGCAGCGTTGAAGATGACGACGAGCAGTACTTC.